The present T cell receptor (beta chain) was sequenced within a study of blood T cell repertoires in COVID-19. Authors' data handling: Amplified reference gene primers provided the basis for estimating nucleated cell counts. TCRdb's copy holds only in-frame clones and misses some; the assay was immunoSEQ multiplex PCR. Clone size and V and J calls were adopted from that table, with D and trimming inferred from the DNA. This sample has fewer than 300,000 clones; approximately 90% occur once, and the top ten carry approximately 2.1%. The germline V and J ends were trimmed by 5 bases and 0 bases, with 7 bases remaining between them. Germline CDR1 and CDR2: ENHRY and SYGVKD. The CDR3 covers 13 residues.

V gene TRBV10-3 combines with J gene TRBJ1-2; maybe TRBD1 (6 bases). The TCR originated in a woman in her twenties or thirties with COVID-19, enrolled during active disease. The sample was peripheral blood. CDR3 sequence: CAISQGSNYGYTF. DNA for the CDR3: TGTGCCATCAGTCAGGGGTCTAACTATGGCTACACCTTC.